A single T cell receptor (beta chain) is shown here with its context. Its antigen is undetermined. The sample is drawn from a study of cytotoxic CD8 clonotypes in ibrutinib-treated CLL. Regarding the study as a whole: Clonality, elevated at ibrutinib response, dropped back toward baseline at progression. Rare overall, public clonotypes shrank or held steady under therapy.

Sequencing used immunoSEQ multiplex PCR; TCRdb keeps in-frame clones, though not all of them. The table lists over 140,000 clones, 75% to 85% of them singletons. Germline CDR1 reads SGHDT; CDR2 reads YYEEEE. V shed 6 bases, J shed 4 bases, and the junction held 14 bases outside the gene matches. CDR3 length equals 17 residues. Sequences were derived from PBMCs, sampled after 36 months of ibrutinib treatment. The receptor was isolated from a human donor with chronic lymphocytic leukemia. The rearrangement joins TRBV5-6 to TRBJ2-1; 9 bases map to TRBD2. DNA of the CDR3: TGTGCCAGCAACGCCCCCATAGCGGGAGTCGCATACAATGAGCAGTTCTTC. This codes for CASNAPIAGVAYNEQFF.